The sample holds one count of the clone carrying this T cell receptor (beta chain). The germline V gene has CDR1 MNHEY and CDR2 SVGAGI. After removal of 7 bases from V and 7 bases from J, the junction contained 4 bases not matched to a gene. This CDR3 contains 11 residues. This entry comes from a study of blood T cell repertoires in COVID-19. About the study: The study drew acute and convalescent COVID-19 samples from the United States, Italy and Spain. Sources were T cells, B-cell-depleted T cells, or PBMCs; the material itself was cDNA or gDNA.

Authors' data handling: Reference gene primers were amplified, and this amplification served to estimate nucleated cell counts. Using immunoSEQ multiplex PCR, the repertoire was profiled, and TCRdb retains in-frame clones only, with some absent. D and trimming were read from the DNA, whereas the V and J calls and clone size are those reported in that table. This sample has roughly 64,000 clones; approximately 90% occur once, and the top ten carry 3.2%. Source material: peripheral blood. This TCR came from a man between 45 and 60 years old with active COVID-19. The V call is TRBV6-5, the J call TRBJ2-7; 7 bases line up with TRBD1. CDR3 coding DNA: TGTGCCAGCAAGGGGGCCGGGGAGCAGTACTTC. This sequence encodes CASKGAGEQYF.